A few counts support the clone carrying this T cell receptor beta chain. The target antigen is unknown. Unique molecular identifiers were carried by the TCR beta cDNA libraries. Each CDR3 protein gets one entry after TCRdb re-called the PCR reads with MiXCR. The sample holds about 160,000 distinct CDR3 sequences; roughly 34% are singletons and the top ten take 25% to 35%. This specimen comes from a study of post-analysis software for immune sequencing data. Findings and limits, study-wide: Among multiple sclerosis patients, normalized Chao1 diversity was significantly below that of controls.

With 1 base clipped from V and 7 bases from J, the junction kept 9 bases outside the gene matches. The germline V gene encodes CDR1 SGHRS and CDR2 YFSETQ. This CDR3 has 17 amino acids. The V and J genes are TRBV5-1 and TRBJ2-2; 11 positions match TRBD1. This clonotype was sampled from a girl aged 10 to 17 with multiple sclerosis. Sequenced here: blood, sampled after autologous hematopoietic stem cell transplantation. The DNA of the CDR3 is TGCGCCAGCAGCTTGCCGGGACAGGGGGTAATCGGCGGGGAGCTGTTTTTT. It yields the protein CASSLPGQGVIGGELFF.